A selection of T cell receptor beta chains follows, all from one sample in a study of blood T cell repertoires in COVID-19. Sequencing was performed with immunoSEQ multiplex PCR; in TCRdb, only in-frame clones are kept and a portion is missing. This sample has 150,000 to 200,000 clones, with 88% found just once. What was sequenced was peripheral blood. The receptors originated from a woman between 25 and 40 years old with acute or convalescent COVID-19. The CDR3 runs from the conserved cysteine through the conserved F or W.

J gene	V gene	CDR3 protein
TRBJ2-5	TRBV5-1	CASSLGTSGGQETQYF
TRBJ2-2	TRBV2	CASKAGEGPGELFF
TRBJ2-7	TRBV6-5	CATKKGQGNEQYF
TRBJ2-2	TRBV20-1	CSASRAGRTGELFF
TRBJ1-1	TRBV28	CASSLQAGRMNTEAFF
TRBJ2-1	TRBV10-3	CAIRSDRSNEQFF
TRBJ1-3	TRBV2	CASSEAETDYSGNTIYF
TRBJ2-7	TRBV20-1	CSASSDPRYEQYF
TRBJ1-5	TRBV6-5	CASGTDQPQHF
TRBJ2-3	TRBV5-1	CASGSSGLLVMDTQYF
TRBJ2-7	TRBV5-1	CASSIRDRVGEQYF
TRBJ2-1	TRBV5-1	CASSPRLAGGSEQFF
TRBJ1-2	TRBV9	CASSGILRGYTF
TRBJ2-1	TRBV11-2	CASSLDGSGRNEQFF
TRBJ2-5	TRBV20-1	CSASKSGVWRETQYF
TRBJ1-5	TRBV5-1	CASSLVAGNQPQHF
TRBJ1-5	TRBV5-6	CASSFRGNNQPQHF
TRBJ2-1	TRBV11-2	CASSNRPGQGGEQFF
TRBJ1-1	TRBV5-4	CASSSQMRSGTEAFF
TRBJ2-7	TRBV5-6	CASSNYRSEYEQYF
TRBJ2-4	TRBV7-9	CASSFRGREDIQYF
TRBJ2-3	TRBV5-6	CASSLPSDIYQYF
TRBJ2-3	TRBV28	CASSSPRLAGGRTQYF
TRBJ2-1	TRBV5-4	CASSNSPSYNEQFF
TRBJ2-1	TRBV2	CAGGLVHNEQFF
TRBJ1-2	TRBV11-3	CASSLGLGAEGYTF
TRBJ1-5	TRBV18	CASSEGVNQPQHF
TRBJ2-6	TRBV28	CASTPSEGSGGANVLTF
TRBJ2-1	TRBV6-6	CASSPQARQFF
TRBJ1-4	TRBV7-2	CASSSRGGLTEKLFF
TRBJ2-7	TRBV29-1	CSVAQDRAYEQYF
TRBJ2-7	TRBV12-5	CASGPSRQYF
TRBJ1-2	TRBV7-9	CASGGSYGYTF
TRBJ2-3	TRBV3-1/TRBV3-2	CASSQDMDRVYTQYF
TRBJ1-6	TRBV12-3/TRBV12-4	CASSSYSTLHF
TRBJ1-1	TRBV10-3	CAIRGQGEHNTEAFF
TRBJ1-5	TRBV28	CASSFTRQVNQPQHF
TRBJ1-1	TRBV11-1	CASSAQGTEAFF
TRBJ1-2	TRBV12-5	CASGPYPRGYTF
TRBJ1-2	TRBV14	CASSQAPPIRYTF
TRBJ1-4	TRBV6-6	CASSPGQGPLDATNEKLFF
TRBJ1-2	TRBV15	CATSRGSRSGASYGYTF
TRBJ1-6	TRBV28	CATGGGGNSPLHF
TRBJ2-3	TRBV28	CASSPGQGATDTQYF
TRBJ1-4	TRBV18	CASTRKGFDEKLFF
TRBJ1-3	TRBV15	CATSRGGGMDTIYF
TRBJ2-1	TRBV27	CASSTALYNEQFF
TRBJ2-7	TRBV18	CASSPTTYEQYF
TRBJ2-7	TRBV7-2	CASSLRLAGGYEQYF
TRBJ1-2	TRBV28	CASRGQGYGYTF
TRBJ1-5	TRBV12-3/TRBV12-4	CASSGTLNQPQHF
TRBJ1-3	TRBV5-6	CASRPQGYSGNTIYF
TRBJ2-3	TRBV3-1/TRBV3-2	CASSRDPGTRQYF
TRBJ1-6	TRBV27	CASSDFLTSHVGGRWRSPLHF
TRBJ1-1	TRBV11-1	CASSFFGYTEAFF
TRBJ2-7	TRBV6-1	CASSDYLDGELEEQYF
TRBJ2-1	TRBV7-6	CASSLVADSYNEQFF